This T cell receptor beta chain was identified in a study of cytomegalovirus exposure and HLA in healthy donors (dated by TCRdb to 2016 to 2017). With regard to the full study: According to an earlier analysis of 550 to 750 of the donors, some 170 million T cells yielded roughly 100 million unique TCR beta sequences and about 280 Gb of sequence data. Roughly 300 gigabases of sequencing data and approximately 85 million unique TCR sequences were included in an early release covering 550 to 650 HLA-typed donors. The genetic ancestry cluster associated with self-reported Caucasian donors included 81% of the 300 to 450 genotyped donors. The aim of the study was to test whether cataloging public T cell receptors could identify signatures of past pathogen exposure. Using immunosequencing, the study profiled T cell repertoires from about 610 subjects and related those repertoires to cytomegalovirus serostatus. In addition to the first cohort of 666 subjects, a separate validation cohort of 120 different subjects was used. To predict cytomegalovirus infection status, the study combined high-throughput TCR immunosequencing, statistical association of individual TCRs with disease status, and machine learning. To study patterns of TCR occurrence, a later analysis re-analyzed previously published TCR beta repertoires from more than 550 donors and added high-resolution HLA genotyping. Rather than using new phenotypic data, the later analysis identified candidate immune exposures from TCR beta sequences and from how often those sequences occurred across donors. An earlier analysis of 587 of the donors used high-throughput TCR beta sequencing to judge whether each TCR beta V gene segment behaved as functional or pseudogenic. Donor age, sex, ethnicity and CMV serostatus were compiled alongside the repertoire data. Genome-wide SNP genotypes for about 65% of the 666 donors were used in a later genetic analysis, which treated that subset as a discovery cohort. All discovery cohort repertoires had been generated using a single sequencing platform. Both class I and class II loci were covered by HLA typing, at four-digit resolution. The number of typed donors differed by locus: about 629-640 for A, B, C, DRB1 and DQB1; 500 to 550 for DQA1; some 590 for DPA1; and 400 to 480 for DPB1. Because of strong linkage in the cohort, 4 to 6 DR-DQ haplotypes were treated as single units for association and clustering. On average, roughly 240,000 unique TCR beta nucleotide sequences were sequenced per donor among more than 350 genotyped donors of the cohort, with approximately 18% of those sequences being non-productive.

As concerns this clone: Its target antigen remains unknown. Qualities for individual bases were not recorded, and no much larger clone is one base off.

The cohort consisted of approximately 690 healthy bone marrow donors. Cohort members were all nominally healthy when sampled, although unrecorded immune exposures were likely present. The donor tested CMV seropositive and was one of the 289 seropositive cohort members. Each donor provided a peripheral blood sample, and peripheral blood mononuclear cells were used for TCR beta sequencing. Genomic DNA was extracted from the blood cell samples with the Qiagen DNeasy Blood Extraction Kit. The library was produced with the immunoSEQ multiplex PCR assay. A mixture of 60 forward primers for TCR Vbeta segments and 13 reverse primers for TCR Jbeta segments was used in the multiplex PCR. A multiplex PCR assay on genomic DNA amplified the CDR3 region of rearranged TCR beta genes. The amplified TCR beta libraries were sequenced on the Illumina HiSeq System as 87-base-pair reads. The source study handled its data this way. A later analysis tallied tens of millions of unique TCR beta chains across the 550 to 850 repertoires, and some 10 million of those chains were shared by two or more donors. A nearest-neighbor algorithm error-corrected the raw reads and collapsed the reads into unique sequences, merging closely related sequences to remove PCR and sequencing errors. To assign V, D and J gene segments, CDR3 sequences were aligned to IMGT reference sequences. Each retained sequence needed at least a six-nucleotide match to both a V gene segment and a J gene segment. Rearrangements were called productive when the CDR3 lacked stop codons and stayed in frame with V and J; all others were non-productive. Following IMGT convention, CDR3 was defined as the stretch from the second conserved V-encoded cysteine to the conserved J-encoded phenylalanine. The earlier analysis of about 640 of the donors excluded any sequence lacking an unambiguous match to a single V gene segment. In an earlier analysis of 450 to 750 of the donors, a V segment was called functional when productive rearrangements were above 56.7%, and segregating when the standard deviation between donors exceeded 5%. To diagnose cytomegalovirus status from the catalog of TCR beta chain sequences, a statistical classification framework was built. In a later analysis, TCR nucleotide sequences were compared against IMGT/GENE-DB human TR gene sequences so that V and J genes could be assigned. In a later analysis, CDR3 sequences and most-parsimonious VDJ recombination scenarios were assigned using the TCRdist pipeline. A later analysis defined each TCR beta chain by its CDR3 amino acid sequence plus V-gene family, and excluded reads lacking a unique V-gene family. In a later analysis, approximately 590 highly shared, low-generation-probability nucleotide sequences were removed to address suspected cross-contamination and a sequencing artifact. A later analysis calculated a clonal expansion index for each public chain from normalized within-repertoire ranks of inferred template counts. Generation probabilities in a later analysis came from a VDJ recombination model fitted to out-of-frame rearrangements, and those results were checked against IGoR. A later analysis scored TCR-TCR, TCR-HLA and TCR-CMV co-occurrence with hypergeometric tests, applying a repertoire-size bias correction to TCR pairs. False discovery rates were estimated in a later analysis by permuting HLA or CMV assignments 20 times. In a later analysis, co-occurring TCRs were grouped using DBSCAN, and TCRdist sequence similarity was added for clustering within HLA-allele-positive subsets. For co-occurrence clustering, repertoires with fewer than 30,000 or more than 120,000 public chains were excluded, along with five repertoires with anomalous nucleotide sharing. TCRdb holds this immuneACCESS table with in-frame rearrangements only. Some clones are missing; in checked studies, unresolved V genes explain under half, and the rest has no known cause. The V and J calls and clone size are taken from that table; D and trimming were inferred from the DNA. Across this sample there are approximately 110,000 clones, with 74% seen only once. Of the sample, around 5% falls within the top ten clones.

Including the terminal cysteine and phenylalanine, the CDR3 comprises 14 residues. CDR3 DNA only is kept here, 42 bases in frame from base 1. CDR1 and CDR2, per the germline V gene, are SGHDT and YYEEEE. V is clipped by 4 bases and J by 7 bases, and the sequence between their germline boundaries is 17 bases long. Summary of the overall study and its limitations: Assigning TCR associations to individual alleles was difficult when HLA alleles, especially DR and DQ, strongly co-occurred. A further reported finding was that TCR beta sequences accurately predicted the HLA-A and HLA-B alleles for most subjects in the first cohort. The cohort was sequenced for TCR beta chains only, and without alpha or paired-chain data the features that could be detected were limited. Most CMV-associated TCR beta chains appeared to be HLA-restricted in a later analysis, and the HLA associations seemed to be driven largely by CMV exposure. In a later analysis, HLA-associated TCR beta chains were found to be more clonally expanded and to have lower generation probabilities than equally common non-associated chains. Compared with the roughly 710-donor mean, donors in an Asian-associated ancestry cluster had fewer N-insertions in productive TCRs, according to a later genetic analysis. Because counts were too low, some 17 rarely observed V segments, including chromosome 9 orphons, were excluded from the earlier analysis of some 590 of the donors. In a later analysis, about 17,000 TCR beta sequences were associated with specific HLA alleles at a false discovery rate of 0.05. Cytomegalovirus status was reported to be diagnosed by the classifier with high specificity and sensitivity in both the original and validation cohorts. Because some donors lacked HLA typing at each locus, the association tests relied only on the typed subset. Some IMGT-functional V segments, including TRBV6-2 and TRBV6-3, could not be distinguished by the 87-base-pair reads and were therefore excluded. In vitro tests confirmed that a few of the cytomegalovirus-associated TCR beta chains recognize cytomegalovirus antigens. An earlier analysis of around 500 of the donors showed that most TCR beta V segments appeared in productive rearrangements either about 87% or about 30% of the time, which broadly matched IMGT annotations. In a later analysis, several top co-occurrence clusters were reported to appear linked to parvovirus B19, influenza, CMV and Epstein-Barr virus. An association between a missense DCLRE1C variant and V-gene and J-gene trimming of TCR beta chains was found in a later genetic analysis and replicated in an independent cohort. The authors suggested that the approach could potentially be generalized to other disease states and immunological phenotypes. Correlated functional status among segregating V segments might reflect linkage disequilibrium, but an unknown experimental factor could not be ruled out. The study listed 164 TCR beta chains as associated with cytomegalovirus. For the cohort, immune exposure information was limited to CMV serostatus. The presence/absence analyses assumed that sequencing depth was roughly uniform across donors, and that assumption may not be true. A group of highly shared sequence variants was considered likely to be a technical artifact of the sequencing pipeline. In a later analysis, TCR association rates were found to vary across HLA loci, with the most associated TCRs seen for DRB1 alleles and the fewest for HLA-C alleles. Across donors, most TCR sequences were observed very rarely, whereas some public TCRs were present in many individuals.

Source material: PBMCs. This clonotype was sampled from a man aged 30 to 39 in good health and CMV-seropositive. This sequence uses TRBV5-6 and TRBJ1-2; perhaps TRBD1 is the D gene, with 5 bases matching. The bases are TGTGCCAGCAGCCCTTTCGCGGGGAGGGGTGGCTACACCTTC. Translated, this gives CASSPFAGRGGYTF.